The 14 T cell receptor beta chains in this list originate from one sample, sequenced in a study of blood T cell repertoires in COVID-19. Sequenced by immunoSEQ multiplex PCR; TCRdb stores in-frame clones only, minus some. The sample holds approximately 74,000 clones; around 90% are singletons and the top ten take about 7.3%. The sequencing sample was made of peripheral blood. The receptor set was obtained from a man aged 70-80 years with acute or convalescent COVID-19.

CDR3 residues: CASTAGQGAANTEAFF. As DNA, the CDR3 is TGTGCCAGTACCGCGGGACAGGGGGCGGCGAACACTGAAGCTTTCTTT. The V call is TRBV19, the J call TRBJ1-1; 12 nucleotides agree with TRBD1. This CDR3 has 16 residues. Germline loops: CDR1 LNHDA, CDR2 SQIVND (reference sequence). Losses at the gene ends were 7 bases for V and 1 base for J; bases not matched to a gene: 7.

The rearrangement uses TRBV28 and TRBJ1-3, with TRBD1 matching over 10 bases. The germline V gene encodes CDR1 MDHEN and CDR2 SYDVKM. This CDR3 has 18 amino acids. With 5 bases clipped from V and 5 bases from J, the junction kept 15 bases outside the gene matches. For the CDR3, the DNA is TGTGCCAGCAGTCAAAGTGCGGGGGGACAGGGGATCCGAAACACCATATATTTT. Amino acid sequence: CASSQSAGGQGIRNTIYF.

CDR3 sequence: CASSQEGTATDTQYF. Here the CDR3 DNA reads TGCGCCAGCAGCCAAGAGGGGACAGCCACAGATACGCAGTATTTT. J is TRBJ2-3 and V is TRBV4-1; the match to TRBD1 covers 7 bases. Looked up from germline, CDR1 is MGHRA and CDR2 is YSYEKL. The V and J ends lost 0 bases and 2 bases, in that order; junction bases with no gene match: 2. The CDR3 covers 15 residues.

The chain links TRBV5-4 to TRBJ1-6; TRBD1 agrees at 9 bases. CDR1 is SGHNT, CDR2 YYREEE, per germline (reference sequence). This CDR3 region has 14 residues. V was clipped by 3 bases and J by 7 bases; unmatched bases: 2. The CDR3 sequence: CASSWGQGNSPLHF. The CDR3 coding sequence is TGTGCCAGCAGCTGGGGACAGGGAAATTCACCCCTCCACTTT. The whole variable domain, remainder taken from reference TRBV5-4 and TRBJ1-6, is ETGVTQSPTHLIKTRGQQVTLRCSSQSGHNTVSWYQQALGQGPQFIFQYYREEENGRGNFPPRFSGLQFPNYSSELNVNALELDDSALYLCASSWGQGNSPLHFGNGTRLTVT.

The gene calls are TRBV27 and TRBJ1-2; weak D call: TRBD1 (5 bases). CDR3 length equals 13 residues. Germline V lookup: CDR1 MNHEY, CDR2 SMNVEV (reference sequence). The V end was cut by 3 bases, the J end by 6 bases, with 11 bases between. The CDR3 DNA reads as TGTGCCAGCAGTTTTTCGGGGGAACATGGCTACACCTTC. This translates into CASSFSGEHGYTF.

In nucleotides, the CDR3 is TGTGCCAGCAGCTTAGATACAGGGGGAAATTCACCCCTCCACTTT. It specifies CASSLDTGGNSPLHF. This chain connects TRBV7-2 to TRBJ1-6; 8 positions match TRBD1. Trimming took 1 base from V and 7 from J; bases not matched to a gene: 3. There are 15 residues in the CDR3. Looked up from germline, CDR1 is SGHTA and CDR2 is FQGNSA.

As DNA, the CDR3 is TGTGCCACCAGTGATCCTCTCCGGAATGAGCAGTTCTTC. Protein product: CATSDPLRNEQFF. The chain joins TRBV24-1 to TRBJ2-1; D is ambiguous. CDR1 and CDR2 from the germline V gene are KGHDR and SFDVKD. With 3 bases removed from V and 7 bases from J, the gap between germline ends came to 9 bases. This CDR3 has 13 amino acids.

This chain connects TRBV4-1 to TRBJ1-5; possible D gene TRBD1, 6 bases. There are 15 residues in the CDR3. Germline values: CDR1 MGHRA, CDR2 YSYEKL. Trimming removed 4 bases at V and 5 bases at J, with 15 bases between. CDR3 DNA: TGCGCCAGCAGCCGCCTACAGGGCTTCCATCAGCCCCAGCATTTT. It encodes CASSRLQGFHQPQHF.

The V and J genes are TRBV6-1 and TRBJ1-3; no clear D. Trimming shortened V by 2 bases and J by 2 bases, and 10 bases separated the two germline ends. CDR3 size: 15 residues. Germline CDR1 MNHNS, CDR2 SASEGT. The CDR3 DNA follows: TGTGCCAGCAGTGAACTTATGGGCGCTGGAAACACCATATATTTT. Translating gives CASSELMGAGNTIYF.

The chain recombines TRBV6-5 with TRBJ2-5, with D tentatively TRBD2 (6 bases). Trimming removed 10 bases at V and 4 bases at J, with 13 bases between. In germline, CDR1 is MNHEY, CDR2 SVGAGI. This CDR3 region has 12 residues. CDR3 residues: CATRDFGETQYF. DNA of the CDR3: TGTGCCACCCGGGACTTTGGAGAGACCCAGTACTTC.

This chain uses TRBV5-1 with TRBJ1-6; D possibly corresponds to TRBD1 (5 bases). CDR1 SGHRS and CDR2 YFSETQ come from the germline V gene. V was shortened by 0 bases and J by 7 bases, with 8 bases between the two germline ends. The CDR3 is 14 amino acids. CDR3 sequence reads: CASSLGAGNSPLHF. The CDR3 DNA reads TGCGCCAGCAGCTTGGGGGCAGGGAATTCACCCCTCCACTTT.

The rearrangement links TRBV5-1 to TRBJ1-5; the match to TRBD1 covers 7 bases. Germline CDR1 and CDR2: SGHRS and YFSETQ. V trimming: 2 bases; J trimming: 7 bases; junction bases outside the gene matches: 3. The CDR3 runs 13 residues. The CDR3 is CASSLQGSQPQHF. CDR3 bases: TGCGCCAGCAGCTTACAGGGGAGCCAGCCCCAGCATTTT.

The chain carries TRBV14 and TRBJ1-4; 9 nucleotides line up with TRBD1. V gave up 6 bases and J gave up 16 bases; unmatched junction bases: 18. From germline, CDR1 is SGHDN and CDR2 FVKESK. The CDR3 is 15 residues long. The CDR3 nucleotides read TGTGCCAGCAGTCTAGGGGGACAGGGATTAATGAAAGGGTTTTTT. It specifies CASSLGGQGLMKGFF.

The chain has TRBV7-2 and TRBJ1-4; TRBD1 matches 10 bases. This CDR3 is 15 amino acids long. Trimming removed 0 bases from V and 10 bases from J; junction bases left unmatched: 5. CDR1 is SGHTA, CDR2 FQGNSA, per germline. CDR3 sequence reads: CASSLAGQGIGKLFF. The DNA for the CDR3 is TGTGCCAGCAGCTTAGCGGGACAGGGGATCGGAAAACTGTTTTTT.